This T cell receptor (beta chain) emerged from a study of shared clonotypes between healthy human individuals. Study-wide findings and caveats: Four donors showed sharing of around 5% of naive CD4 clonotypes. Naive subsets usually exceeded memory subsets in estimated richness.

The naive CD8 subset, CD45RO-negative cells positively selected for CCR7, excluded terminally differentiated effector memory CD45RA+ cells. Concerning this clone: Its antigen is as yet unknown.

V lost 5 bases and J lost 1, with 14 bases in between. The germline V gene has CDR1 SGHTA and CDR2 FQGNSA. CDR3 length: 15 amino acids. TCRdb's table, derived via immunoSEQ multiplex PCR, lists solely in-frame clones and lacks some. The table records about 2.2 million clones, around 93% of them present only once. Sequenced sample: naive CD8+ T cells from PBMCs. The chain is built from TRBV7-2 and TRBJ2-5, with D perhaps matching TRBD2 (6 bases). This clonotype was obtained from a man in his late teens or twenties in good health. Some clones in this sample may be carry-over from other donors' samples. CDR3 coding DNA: TGTGCCAGCAGCAACCGGGACTCGCCCCAAGAGACCCAGTACTTC. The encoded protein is CASSNRDSPQETQYF.